The source of this TCR beta chain is a study of blood T cell repertoires in COVID-19. At the level of the study: Researchers got acute and convalescent COVID-19 samples from the United States, Italy and Spain. Nucleic acid was either cDNA or gDNA, and it came from T cells, B-cell-depleted T cells, or PBMCs.

Original data processing: For nucleated cells, counts were estimated from reference gene primer amplification. Measured with immunoSEQ multiplex PCR; TCRdb has only the in-frame clones, and not every one. From that table come the V and J calls and clone size; the DNA was used to work out D and trimming. The data show around 180,000 clones, 88% seen once. This CDR3 has 15 residues. With V trimmed by 6 bases and J by 0 bases, 3 bases remained unmatched. Germline CDR1 SGHVS, CDR2 FQNEAQ. The chain links TRBV7-8 to TRBJ2-7; 12 bases agree with TRBD2. This receptor was taken from a human donor in a cohort sampled during active COVID-19. Input material: peripheral blood. This CDR3 is CASSRGLAGSYEQYF. CDR3 sequence (DNA): TGTGCCAGCAGTCGGGGACTAGCGGGCTCCTACGAGCAGTACTTC.